This T cell receptor beta chain was recovered during a study of cytotoxic CD8 clonotypes in ibrutinib-treated CLL. Depth targeted 1 in 200,000 to 1 in 1 million T cells, averaging approximately 10x coverage per clonotype. Method: immunoSEQ multiplex PCR; TCRdb's copy keeps in-frame clones and lacks some. The sample comprises around 310,000 clones, more than 65% of which are singletons, and 6.5% to 8.5% rests with the top ten. This clone was seen only once. This material consisted of PBMCs, taken before ibrutinib treatment. The TCR was taken from a human donor with chronic lymphocytic leukemia.

As DNA, the CDR3 is TGTGCCAGCAGTTTCCCTTCTAGACAGAATACCTATGGCTACACCTTC. It specifies CASSFPSRQNTYGYTF. This chain joins TRBV28 and TRBJ1-2; D perhaps matches TRBD1 (5 bases). Germline CDR1 reads MDHEN; CDR2 reads SYDVKM. Trimming shortened V by 3 bases and J by 4 bases, and 18 bases separated the two germline ends. The CDR3 totals 16 residues.